These T cell receptor beta chains were read from a single sample in a study of blood T cells in healthy people across ages. TCRdb passed the 5' RACE reads through MiXCR, listing each CDR3 protein once. Of 700,000 to 900,000 distinct CDR3 sequences listed, around a quarter were seen once; the top ten hold 3%. The data were also submitted as part of a second study, on T cells of mothers and their children.

Sequencing used blood. These receptors were collected from a boy younger than 18 in good health. Both conserved end residues are part of each CDR3. A D gene is named only where the DNA matches it firmly. Rows may omit the clone size; those that give it use once, few, many or a size class.

>TRBJ2-7|few|TRBD1|TRBV29-1
TGCAGCGTTGAAGGTCTGACAGGGGCAAACGAGCAGTACTTC
CSVEGLTGANEQYF
>TRBJ2-7|.|.|TRBV28
TGTGCCAGCCATGATGGGAGCAGGGCCGGGGAGCAGTACTTC
CASHDGSRAGEQYF
>TRBJ2-7|.|TRBD1|TRBV4-3
TGCGCCAGCTCCTCCGACAGGGCCGAGCAGTACTTC
CASSSDRAEQYF
>TRBJ1-5|few|TRBD1|TRBV12-3/TRBV12-4
TGTGCCAGCAGTCGCCGACAGGGGGGTCAGCCCCAGCATTTT
CASSRRQGGQPQHF
>TRBJ2-7|few|.|TRBV3-1
TGTGCCAGCAGCACAAGGTCCGGGTCCTACGAGCAGTACTTC
CASSTRSGSYEQYF
>TRBJ2-6|.|.|TRBV11-2
TGTGCCAGCAGACTCAAGGCCAACGTCCTGACTTTC
CASRLKANVLTF
>TRBJ1-2|.|TRBD1|TRBV20-1
TGCAGTGCCAGGCGGACAGGGGGCAACTATGGCTACACCTTC
CSARRTGGNYGYTF
>TRBJ2-7|.|TRBD2|TRBV7-6
TGTGCCAGCAGCTTAGTGGCTAGCGGGGGGTCCTTCCGCACCTACGAGCAGTACTTC
CASSLVASGGSFRTYEQYF
>TRBJ1-2|.|TRBD1|TRBV12-3/TRBV12-4
TGTGCCAGCAGCCCGGGACAGGGAAGGGGCTATGGCTACACCTTC
CASSPGQGRGYGYTF
>TRBJ2-1|few|.|TRBV27
TGTGCCAGCACCATAATAGGGTCAGGGGGGAATGAGCAGTTCTTC
CASTIIGSGGNEQFF
>TRBJ2-5|.|.|TRBV4-2
TGTGCCAGCAGCCAAGATCCGTGGGAGACCCAGTACTTC
CASSQDPWETQYF